The 16 T cell receptor beta chains reported below all come from one sample, sequenced in a study of blood T cell repertoires in COVID-19. TCRdb keeps only in-frame clones here, not all; method: immunoSEQ multiplex PCR. Found here are roughly 68,000 clones, less than 95% of them singletons; the top ten hold less than 0.6%. Sequenced sample: peripheral blood. The receptors were gathered from a man aged 50-59 years with COVID-19, enrolled during active disease.

This clone has only one observation. The V gene is TRBV5-6, the J gene TRBJ1-1; D remains unclear. V gave up 1 base and J gave up 11 bases, with 12 bases separating them. In germline, CDR1 is SGHDT, CDR2 YYEEEE. The CDR3 loop spans 12 amino acids. The DNA for the CDR3 is TGTGCCAGCAGCTTGTTAGGTGGGGAGGCTTTCTTT. Translation: CASSLLGGEAFF.

The chain joins TRBV3-1 (or the pseudogene TRBV3-2) to TRBJ1-6; no definite D call. This CDR3 has 13 residues. Trimming took 4 bases from V and 8 from J, leaving 9 bases between them. CDR1 is LGHDT, CDR2 YNNKEL, per germline (reference sequence). CDR3 in amino acids: CASSPRQYSPLHF. CDR3 nucleotides: TGTGCCAGCAGCCCCCGCCAGTATTCACCCCTCCACTTT.

The table lists this clone with a count of one. The gene calls are TRBV9 and TRBJ2-1, with D possibly matching TRBD2 (6 bases). The CDR3 is 16 amino acids. Germline CDR1 SGDLS, CDR2 YYNGEE. V lost 4 bases to trimming and J lost 3 bases, with 17 bases between them. CDR3 coding DNA: TGTGCCAGCAGCTACGGGACTTCCATCGACTACAATGAGCAGTTCTTC. Its protein product is CASSYGTSIDYNEQFF.

V and J are TRBV19 and TRBJ2-7, with 7 bases fitting TRBD2. This CDR3 is 15 amino acids long. CDR1 and CDR2 from the germline V gene are LNHDA and SQIVND (reference sequence). J lost 1 base, V lost 1 base, and 4 bases had no gene match. The CDR3 DNA follows: TGTGCCAGTAGTATAGCCGGGAGGACGTCCTACGAGCAGTACTTC. It is translated as CASSIAGRTSYEQYF.

The gene calls are TRBV12-3 or TRBV12-4 and TRBJ2-1; a weak D match, TRBD1 (5 bases). This CDR3 spans 13 amino acids. Trimming took off 6 bases at V and 7 bases at J, with 13 bases between the two ends. CDR3 nucleotide sequence: TGTGCCAGCAGCTCAGACAGAGAGAATGAGCAGTTCTTC. Translated: CASSSDRENEQFF.

This chain connects TRBV19 to TRBJ2-7; 7 bases are shared with TRBD1. Germline V gene data show CDR1 as LNHDA and CDR2 as SQIVND (reference sequence). The CDR3 runs 14 residues. J lost 7 bases, V lost 5 bases, and 11 bases had no gene match. The CDR3 is CASSPRTGPGEQYF. CDR3 DNA sequence: TGTGCCAGTAGTCCCCGGACAGGTCCAGGGGAGCAGTACTTC.

The chain combines TRBV1 with TRBJ1-1. TRBV1 is deemed a pseudogene. The length of the CDR3 is 16 residues. The CDR3 coding sequence is TGCACCAGCAGCCATCTTCCAAGTGAGGGAAAGACTGAAGCTTTCTTT. It codes for CTSSHLPSEGKTEAFF.

The chain combines TRBV20-1 with TRBJ1-6; 10 positions match TRBD1. J lost 10 bases, V lost 3 bases, and 6 bases had no gene match. The CDR3 is 14 residues long. Germline-derived CDR1 and CDR2 are DFQATT and SNEGSKA (reference sequence). This CDR3 reads CSASTGTGVSPLHF. CDR3 nucleotide sequence: TGCAGTGCTAGTACCGGGACAGGGGTCTCACCCCTCCACTTT.

There are a few counts of this clone. The chain recombines TRBV5-1 with TRBJ1-5; 7 bases line up with TRBD1. V gave up 2 bases and J gave up 0 bases; unmatched junction bases: 2. CDR3 length: 15 amino acids. Germline V lookup: CDR1 SGHRS, CDR2 YFSETQ. CDR3 in DNA: TGCGCCAGCAGCTTCCAGGGGGATAGCAATCAGCCCCAGCATTTT. It codes for CASSFQGDSNQPQHF.

This chain joins TRBV7-9 and TRBJ1-2; maybe TRBD1 (6 bases). This CDR3 has 14 amino acids. Germline V gene lookup returns CDR1 SEHNR and CDR2 FQNEAQ (reference sequence). V was cut by 5 bases and J by 6 bases, with 16 bases left in between. Here the CDR3 DNA reads TGTGCCAGCAGCACCCAGGGAGGGGGGAATGGCTACACCTTC. This gives the protein CASSTQGGGNGYTF.

This chain uses TRBV11-2 with TRBJ2-3, with TRBD2 matching 11 bases. The germline gives CDR1 SGHAT, CDR2 FQNNGV. The CDR3 totals 19 residues. J gave up 2 bases and V 2 bases, and 12 bases lay outside the gene matches. CDR3 residues: CASSLLFAGTSGNTDTQYF. The DNA for the CDR3 is TGTGCCAGCAGCTTACTGTTTGCTGGGACTAGCGGAAACACAGATACGCAGTATTTT.

The chain couples TRBV2 to TRBJ2-7, with 9 bases identical to TRBD2. J was trimmed by 6 bases and V by 3 bases; bases with no gene match: 6. The CDR3 consists of 14 residues. The germline CDR1 and CDR2 sequences are SNHLY and FYNNEI. CDR3 in DNA: TGTGCCAGCAGTGAGCGGGAGGGCCTTCGCGAGCAGTACTTC. It codes for CASSEREGLREQYF.

Only one count was recorded for this clone. The chain employs TRBV11-1 and TRBJ2-2; D call uncertain. The CDR3 has 13 amino acids. Deletions cut 6 bases from V and 4 bases from J, with 9 bases between. CDR1 is SGHAT, CDR2 FQDESV, per germline (reference sequence). The CDR3 here is CASSSSGTGELFF. In nucleotides, the CDR3 is TGTGCCAGCAGTTCGAGTGGCACCGGGGAGCTGTTTTTT.

The chain couples TRBV15 to TRBJ2-3; tentatively, D is TRBD2 (7 bases). This CDR3 comprises 18 residues. The V gene lost 1 base and the J gene lost 5 bases, with 22 bases spanning the gap. Germline CDR1 and CDR2: LNHNV and YYDKDF (reference sequence). CDR3 sequence reads: CATSRGWPGRGSKDTQYF. The DNA of the CDR3 is TGTGCCACCAGCAGAGGTTGGCCAGGGAGGGGGTCAAAAGATACGCAGTATTTT.

This clone was recorded only once. The rearrangement links TRBV29-1 to TRBJ1-2, with D possibly being TRBD1 (5 bases). This CDR3 contains 11 residues. The germline V gene encodes CDR1 SQVTM and CDR2 ANQGSEA. V lost 7 bases and J 8 bases, leaving 14 bases between the germline ends. CDR3 sequence: CSAGGAGGYTF. The CDR3 DNA is TGCAGCGCGGGAGGGGCAGGGGGCTACACCTTC. Filled out from reference TRBV29-1 and TRBJ1-2, the complete variable domain reads SAVISQKPSRDICQRGTSLTIQCQVDSQVTMMFWYRQQPGQSLTLIATANQGSEATYESGFVIDKFPISRPNLTFSTLTVSNMSPEDSSIYLCSAGGAGGYTFGSGTRLTVV.

The chain has TRBV6-5 and TRBJ1-1, with 8 bases identical to TRBD1. The ends lost 7 bases at V and 5 bases at J; junction bases unmatched: 6. From germline, CDR1 is MNHEY and CDR2 SVGAGI. The CDR3 spans 13 residues. Here the CDR3 reads CASIRQGSTEAFF. The CDR3 bases are TGTGCCAGCATTCGACAGGGGAGTACTGAAGCTTTCTTT.